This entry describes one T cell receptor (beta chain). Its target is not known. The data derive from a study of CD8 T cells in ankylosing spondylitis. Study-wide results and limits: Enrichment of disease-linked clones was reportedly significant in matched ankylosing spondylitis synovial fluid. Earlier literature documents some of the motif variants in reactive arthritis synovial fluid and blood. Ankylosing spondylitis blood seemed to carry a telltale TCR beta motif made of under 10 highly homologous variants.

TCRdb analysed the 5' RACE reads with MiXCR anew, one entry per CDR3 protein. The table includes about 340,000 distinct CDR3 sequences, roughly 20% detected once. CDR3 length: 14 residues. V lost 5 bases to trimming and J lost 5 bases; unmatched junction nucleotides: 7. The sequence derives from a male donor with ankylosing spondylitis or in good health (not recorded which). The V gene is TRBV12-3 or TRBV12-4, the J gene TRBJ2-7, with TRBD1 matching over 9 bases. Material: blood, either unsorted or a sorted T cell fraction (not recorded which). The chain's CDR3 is CASSPWGQGDEQYF. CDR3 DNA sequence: TGTGCCAGCAGTCCTTGGGGACAGGGAGACGAGCAGTACTTC.